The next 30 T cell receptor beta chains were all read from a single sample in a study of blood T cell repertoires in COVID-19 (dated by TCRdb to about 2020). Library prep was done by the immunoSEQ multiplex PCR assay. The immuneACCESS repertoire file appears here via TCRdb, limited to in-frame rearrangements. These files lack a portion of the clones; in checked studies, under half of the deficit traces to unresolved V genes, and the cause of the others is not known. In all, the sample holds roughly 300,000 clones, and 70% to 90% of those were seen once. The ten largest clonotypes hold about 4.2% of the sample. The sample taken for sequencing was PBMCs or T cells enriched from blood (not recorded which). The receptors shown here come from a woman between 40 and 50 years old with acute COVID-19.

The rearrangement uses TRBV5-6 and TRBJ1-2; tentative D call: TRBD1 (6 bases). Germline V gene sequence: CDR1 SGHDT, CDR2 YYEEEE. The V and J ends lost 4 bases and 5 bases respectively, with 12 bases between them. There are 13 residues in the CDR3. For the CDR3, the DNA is TGTGCCAGCAGCCCTCGGACAGAGTATGGCTACACCTTC. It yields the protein CASSPRTEYGYTF. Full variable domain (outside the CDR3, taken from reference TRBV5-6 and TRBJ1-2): DAGVTQSPTHLIKTRGQQVTLRCSPKSGHDTVSWYQQALGQGPQFIFQYYEEEERQRGNFPDRFSGHQFPNYSSELNVNALLLGDSALYLCASSPRTEYGYTFGSGTRLTVV.

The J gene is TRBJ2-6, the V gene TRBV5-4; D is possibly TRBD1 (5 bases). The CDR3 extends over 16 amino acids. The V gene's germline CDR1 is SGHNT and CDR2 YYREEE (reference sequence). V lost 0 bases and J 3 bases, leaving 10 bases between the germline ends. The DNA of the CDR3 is TGTGCCAGCAGCTTGGAGCAGGGTCATGGGGCCAACGTCCTGACTTTC. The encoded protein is CASSLEQGHGANVLTF.

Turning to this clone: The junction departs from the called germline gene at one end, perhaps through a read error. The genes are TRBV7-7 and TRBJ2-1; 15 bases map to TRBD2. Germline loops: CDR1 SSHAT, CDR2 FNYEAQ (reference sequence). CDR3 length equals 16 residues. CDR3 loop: CASSLGLAGGGDEQFF. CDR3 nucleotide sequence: TGTGCTAGCAGCTTAGGACTAGCGGGAGGGGGGGATGAGCAGTTCTTC.

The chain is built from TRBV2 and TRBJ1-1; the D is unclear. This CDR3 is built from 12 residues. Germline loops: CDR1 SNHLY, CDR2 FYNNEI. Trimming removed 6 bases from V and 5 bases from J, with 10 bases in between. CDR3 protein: CASRIGRTEAFF. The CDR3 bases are TGTGCCAGCAGAATCGGGAGGACTGAAGCTTTCTTT.

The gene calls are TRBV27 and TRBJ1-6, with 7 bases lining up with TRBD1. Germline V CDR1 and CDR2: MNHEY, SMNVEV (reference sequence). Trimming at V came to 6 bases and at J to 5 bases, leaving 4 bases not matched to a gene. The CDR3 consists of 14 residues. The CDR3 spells CASRQGSNNSPLHF. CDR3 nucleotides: TGTGCCAGCAGACAGGGGTCCAATAATTCACCCCTCCACTTT.

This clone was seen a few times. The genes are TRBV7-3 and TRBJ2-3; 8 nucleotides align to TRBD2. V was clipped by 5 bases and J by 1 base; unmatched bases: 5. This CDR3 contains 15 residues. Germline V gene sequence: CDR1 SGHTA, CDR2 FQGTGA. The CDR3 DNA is TGTGCCAGCAGCCACATGACTAGCGGCACAGATACGCAGTATTTT. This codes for CASSHMTSGTDTQYF.

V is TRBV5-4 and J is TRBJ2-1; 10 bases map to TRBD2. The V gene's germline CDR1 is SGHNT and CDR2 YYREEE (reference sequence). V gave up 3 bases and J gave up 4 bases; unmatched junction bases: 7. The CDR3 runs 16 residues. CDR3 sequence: CASSSKAGGTYNEQFF. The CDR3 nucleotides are TGTGCCAGCAGCTCAAAAGCGGGGGGGACTTACAATGAGCAGTTCTTC.

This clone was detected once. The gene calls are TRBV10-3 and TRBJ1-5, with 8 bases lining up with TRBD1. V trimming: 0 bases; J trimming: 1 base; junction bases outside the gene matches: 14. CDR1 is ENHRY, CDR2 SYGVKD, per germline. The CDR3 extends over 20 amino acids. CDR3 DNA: TGTGCCATCAGTGAGTCGGACGTCTGGACAGGGAGGAAGAGCAATCAGCCCCAGCATTTT. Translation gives CAISESDVWTGRKSNQPQHF.

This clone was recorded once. The CDR3 is CASSLGGRGQPQHF. Written as DNA, the CDR3 is TGCGCCAGCAGCTTGGGGGGGCGCGGACAGCCCCAGCATTTT. The rearrangement joins TRBV5-1 to TRBJ1-5; tentatively, D is TRBD1 (6 bases). The CDR3 runs 14 residues. Looked up from germline, CDR1 is SGHRS and CDR2 is YFSETQ. V gave up 0 bases and J gave up 7 bases, with 11 bases separating them.

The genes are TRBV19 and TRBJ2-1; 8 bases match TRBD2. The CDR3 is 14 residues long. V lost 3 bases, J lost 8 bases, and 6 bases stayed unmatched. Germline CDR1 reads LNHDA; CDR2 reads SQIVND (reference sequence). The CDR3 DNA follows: TGTGCCAGTAGTATCAGCGGGAGCGGCCATGAGCAGTTCTTC. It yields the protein CASSISGSGHEQFF.

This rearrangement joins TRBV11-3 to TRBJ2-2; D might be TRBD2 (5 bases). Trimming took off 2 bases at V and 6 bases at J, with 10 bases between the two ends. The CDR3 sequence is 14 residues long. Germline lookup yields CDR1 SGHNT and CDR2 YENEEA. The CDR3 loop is CASSLTVGAGELFF. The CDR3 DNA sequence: TGTGCCAGCAGCTTAACCGTGGGAGCCGGGGAGCTGTTTTTT.

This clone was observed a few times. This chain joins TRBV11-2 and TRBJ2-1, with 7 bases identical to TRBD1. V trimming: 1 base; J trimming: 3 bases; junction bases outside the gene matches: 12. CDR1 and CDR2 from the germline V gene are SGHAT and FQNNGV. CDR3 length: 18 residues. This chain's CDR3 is CASSLGSLGQEYYNEQFF. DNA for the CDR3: TGTGCCAGCAGCTTAGGAAGTTTAGGACAGGAGTACTACAATGAGCAGTTCTTC.

The DNA of the CDR3 is TGTGCCAGCAGCCGACTACCCACAGATACGCAGTATTTT. Protein: CASSRLPTDTQYF. J is TRBJ2-3 and V is TRBV7-8, with D perhaps matching TRBD2 (5 bases). The CDR3 covers 13 residues. Germline CDR1 and CDR2: SGHVS and FQNEAQ. V lost 5 bases to trimming and J lost 2 bases, with 8 bases between them.

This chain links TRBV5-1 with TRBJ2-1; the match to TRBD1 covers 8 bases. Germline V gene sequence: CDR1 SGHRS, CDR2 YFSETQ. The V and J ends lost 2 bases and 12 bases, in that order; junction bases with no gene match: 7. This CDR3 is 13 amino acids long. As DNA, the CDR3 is TGCGCCAGCAGCTTCCAATCCGGGACAGGGCAGTTCTTC. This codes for CASSFQSGTGQFF.

The CDR3 is CASSGTGGNTEAFF. The CDR3 bases are TGCGCCAGCAGCGGCACAGGTGGGAACACTGAAGCTTTCTTT. The chain uses TRBV5-1 and TRBJ1-1; TRBD1 might be the D (5 bases). The CDR3 covers 14 residues. The germline V gene encodes CDR1 SGHRS and CDR2 YFSETQ. V was cut by 4 bases and J by 1 base, with 11 bases left in between.

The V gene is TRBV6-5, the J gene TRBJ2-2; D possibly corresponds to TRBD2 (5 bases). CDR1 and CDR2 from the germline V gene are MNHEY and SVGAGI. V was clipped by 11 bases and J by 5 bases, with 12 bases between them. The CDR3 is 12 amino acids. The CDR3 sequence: CASLRETGELFF. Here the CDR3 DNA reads TGTGCCTCCCTCCGGGAAACCGGGGAGCTGTTTTTT.

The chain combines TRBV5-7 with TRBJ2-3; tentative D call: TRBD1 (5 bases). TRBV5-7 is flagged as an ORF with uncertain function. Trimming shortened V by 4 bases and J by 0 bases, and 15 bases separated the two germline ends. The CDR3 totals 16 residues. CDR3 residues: CASSQGFGHSTDTQYF. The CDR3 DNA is TGTGCCAGCAGCCAAGGCTTTGGACACAGCACAGATACGCAGTATTTT.

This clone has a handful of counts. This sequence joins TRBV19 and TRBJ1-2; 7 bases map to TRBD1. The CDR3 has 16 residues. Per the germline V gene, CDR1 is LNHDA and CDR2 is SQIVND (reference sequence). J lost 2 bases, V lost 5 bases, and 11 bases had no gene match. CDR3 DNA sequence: TGTGCCAGTAGTGGTCGGACAGGTGGGGGGAACTATGGCTACACCTTC. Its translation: CASSGRTGGGNYGYTF.

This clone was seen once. CDR3 nucleotide sequence: TGTGCCAGCAGCTTGGACAGGGGGCCTTACTACGAGCAGTACTTC. Its translation: CASSLDRGPYYEQYF. This chain links TRBV7-2 with TRBJ2-7, with 11 bases that match TRBD1. This CDR3 has 15 residues. The germline CDR1 and CDR2 sequences are SGHTA and FQGNSA. V was pared by 3 bases and J by 3 bases, with 4 bases of the junction left unmatched.

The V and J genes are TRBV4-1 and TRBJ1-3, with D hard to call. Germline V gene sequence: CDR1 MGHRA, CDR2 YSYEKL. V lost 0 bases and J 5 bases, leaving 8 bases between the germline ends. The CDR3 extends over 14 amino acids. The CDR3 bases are TGCGCCAGCAGCCAAGATACGGGGAGAAACACCATATATTTT. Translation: CASSQDTGRNTIYF.

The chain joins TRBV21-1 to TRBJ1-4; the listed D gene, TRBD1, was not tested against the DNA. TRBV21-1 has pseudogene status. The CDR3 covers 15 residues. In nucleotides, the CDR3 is TGTGCCAGCAGCAAAACCGGGACAGCGAATGAAAAACTGTTTTTT. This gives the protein CASSKTGTANEKLFF.

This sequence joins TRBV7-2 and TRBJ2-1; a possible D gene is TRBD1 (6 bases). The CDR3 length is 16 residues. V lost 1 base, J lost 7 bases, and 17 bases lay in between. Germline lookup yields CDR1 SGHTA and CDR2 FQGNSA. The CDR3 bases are TGTGCCAGCAGCTTAGAAATAGGGGGAGTGCATAATGAGCAGTTCTTC. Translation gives CASSLEIGGVHNEQFF. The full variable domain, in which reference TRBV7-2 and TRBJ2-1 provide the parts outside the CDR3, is GAGVSQSPSNKVTEKGKDVELRCDPISGHTALYWYRQSLGQGLEFLIYFQGNSAPDKSGLPSDRFSAERTGGSVSTLTIQRTQQEDSAVYLCASSLEIGGVHNEQFFGPGTRLTVL.

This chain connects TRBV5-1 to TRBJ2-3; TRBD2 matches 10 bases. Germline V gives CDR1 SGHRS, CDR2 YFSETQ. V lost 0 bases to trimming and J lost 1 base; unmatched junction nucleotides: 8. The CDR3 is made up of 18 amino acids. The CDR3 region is CASSLGASGRVGTDTQYF. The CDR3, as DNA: TGCGCCAGCAGCTTGGGGGCTAGCGGGAGAGTTGGCACAGATACGCAGTATTTT.

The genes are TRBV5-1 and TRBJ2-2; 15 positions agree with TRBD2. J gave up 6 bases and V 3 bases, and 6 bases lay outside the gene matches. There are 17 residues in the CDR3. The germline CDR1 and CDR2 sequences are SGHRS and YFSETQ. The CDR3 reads CASSSGGLAGGPGELFF. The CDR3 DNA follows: TGCGCCAGCAGCTCAGGTGGACTAGCGGGGGGGCCCGGGGAGCTGTTTTTT.

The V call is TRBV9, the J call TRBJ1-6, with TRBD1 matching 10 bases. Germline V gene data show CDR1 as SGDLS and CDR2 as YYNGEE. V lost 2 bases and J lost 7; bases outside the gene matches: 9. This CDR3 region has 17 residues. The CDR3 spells CASSVERDRGGNSPLHF. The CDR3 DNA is TGTGCCAGCAGCGTGGAACGGGACAGGGGAGGGAATTCACCCCTCCACTTT.

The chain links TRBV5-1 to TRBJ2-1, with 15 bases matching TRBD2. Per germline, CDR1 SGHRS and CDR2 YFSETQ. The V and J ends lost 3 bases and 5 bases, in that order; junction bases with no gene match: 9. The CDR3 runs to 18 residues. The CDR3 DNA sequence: TGCGCCAGCAGCTCCGCCGGGACTAGCGGGGGGACCCACAATGAGCAGTTCTTC. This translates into CASSSAGTSGGTHNEQFF.

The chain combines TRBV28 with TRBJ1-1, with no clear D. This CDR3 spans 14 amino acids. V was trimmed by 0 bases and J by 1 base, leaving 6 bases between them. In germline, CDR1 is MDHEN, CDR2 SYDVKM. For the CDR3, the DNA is TGTGCCAGCAGTTTATGGGAGGAGAACACTGAAGCTTTCTTT. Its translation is CASSLWEENTEAFF.

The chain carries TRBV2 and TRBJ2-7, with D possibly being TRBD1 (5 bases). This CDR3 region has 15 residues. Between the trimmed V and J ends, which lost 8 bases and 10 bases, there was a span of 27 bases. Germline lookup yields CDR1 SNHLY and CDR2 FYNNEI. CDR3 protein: CASGYGVQGKDDQYF. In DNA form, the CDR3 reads TGTGCCAGCGGGTATGGCGTTCAGGGTAAGGATGATCAGTACTTC.

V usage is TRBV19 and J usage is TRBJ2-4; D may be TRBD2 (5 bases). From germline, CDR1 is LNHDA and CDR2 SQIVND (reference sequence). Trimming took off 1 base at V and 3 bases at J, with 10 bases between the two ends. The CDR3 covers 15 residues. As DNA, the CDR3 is TGTGCCAGTAGTATAGCGGGATCGGACAAAAACATTCAGTACTTC. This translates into CASSIAGSDKNIQYF.

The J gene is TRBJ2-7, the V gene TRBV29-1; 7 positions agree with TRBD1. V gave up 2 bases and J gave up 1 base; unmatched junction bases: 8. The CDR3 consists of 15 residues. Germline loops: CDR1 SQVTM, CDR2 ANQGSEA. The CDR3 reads CSVEMGTDPSYEQYF. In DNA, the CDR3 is TGCAGCGTTGAAATGGGGACAGACCCTTCCTACGAGCAGTACTTC.